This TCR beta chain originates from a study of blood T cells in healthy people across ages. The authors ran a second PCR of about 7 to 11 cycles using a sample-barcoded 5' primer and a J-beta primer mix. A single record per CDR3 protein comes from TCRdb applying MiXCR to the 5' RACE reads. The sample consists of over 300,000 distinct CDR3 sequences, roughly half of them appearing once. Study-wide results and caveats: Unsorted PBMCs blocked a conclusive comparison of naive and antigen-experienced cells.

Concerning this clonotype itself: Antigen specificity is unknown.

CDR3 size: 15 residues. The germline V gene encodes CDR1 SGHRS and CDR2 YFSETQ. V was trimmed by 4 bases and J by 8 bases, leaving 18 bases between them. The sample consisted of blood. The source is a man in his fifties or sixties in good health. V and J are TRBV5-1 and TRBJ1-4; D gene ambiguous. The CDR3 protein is CASSLADGWREKLFF. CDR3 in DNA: TGCGCCAGCAGCCTCGCGGACGGCTGGCGGGAAAAACTGTTTTTT. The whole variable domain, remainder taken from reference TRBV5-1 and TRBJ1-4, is KAGVTQTPRYLIKTRGQQVTLSCSPISGHRSVSWYQQTPGQGLQFLFEYFSETQRNKGNFPGRFSGRQFSNSRSEMNVSTLELGDSALYLCASSLADGWREKLFFGSGTQLSVL.